Listed here are 20 T cell receptor beta chains from one sample, sequenced in a study of blood T cell repertoires in COVID-19 (dated by TCRdb to the early 2020s). Library preparation was by the immunoSEQ multiplex PCR assay. What TCRdb holds here is the immuneACCESS table cut down to in-frame rearrangements. Part of the clones is not present; checked against another copy, under half of the missing clones reflect an unresolved V gene, and the others are unexplained. This sample has 150,000 to 200,000 clones in its table, and around 82% of those were observed once. In total, the top ten clones hold approximately 9.9% of the sample. The sample was peripheral blood. The origin of the receptors is a man aged 55 to 70 with active or convalescent COVID-19.

The chain recombines TRBV3-1 (or the pseudogene TRBV3-2) with TRBJ2-1, with D possibly being TRBD2 (5 bases). The germline V and J ends were trimmed by 8 bases and 0 bases, with 14 bases remaining between them. Germline CDR1 reads LGHDT; CDR2 reads YNNKEL (reference sequence). The CDR3 is 15 residues long. The CDR3 DNA is TGTGCCAGCGCGAGAAGGGAGAGCTCCTACAATGAGCAGTTCTTC. Amino acids: CASARRESSYNEQFF.

The V call is TRBV10-3, the J call TRBJ2-1, with 15 bases aligning to TRBD2. The V segment lost 3 bases and the J segment 9 bases; nucleotides outside the gene matches: 3. Per the germline V gene, CDR1 is ENHRY and CDR2 is SYGVKD. CDR3 length: 15 residues. The CDR3 region is CAISDRTSGGGEQFF. DNA of the CDR3: TGTGCCATCAGTGACCGGACTAGCGGGGGGGGTGAGCAGTTCTTC.

The chain employs TRBV28 and TRBJ2-5, with D maybe TRBD1 (6 bases). The length of the CDR3 is 15 residues. Germline CDR1 is MDHEN and CDR2 is SYDVKM. Trimming removed 6 bases at V and 3 bases at J, with 17 bases between. CDR3 sequence (DNA): TGTGCCAGCAGCCTAGCCTCCGGGACAAAAGAGACCCAGTACTTC. Residues: CASSLASGTKETQYF.

The CDR3 here is CASSPGGQTNYGYTF. In DNA form, the CDR3 reads TGTGCCAGCAGCCCCGGGGGACAGACCAACTATGGCTACACCTTC. The chain carries TRBV3-1 (or the pseudogene TRBV3-2) and TRBJ1-2; 7 nucleotides match TRBD1. The CDR3 is 15 amino acids. V was pared by 4 bases and J by 2 bases, with 7 bases of the junction left unmatched. The germline V gene has CDR1 LGHDT and CDR2 YNNKEL (reference sequence).

This clone was picked up a small number of times. The chain carries TRBV24-1 and TRBJ2-3; 7 bases align to TRBD1. The CDR3 covers 15 residues. In germline, CDR1 is KGHDR, CDR2 SFDVKD. The J segment lost 2 bases and the V segment lost 4 bases, leaving 5 bases of the junction unmatched. In DNA, the CDR3 is TGTGCCACCAGTGACCCGGGACAGAACACAGATACGCAGTATTTT. Translating it yields CATSDPGQNTDTQYF.

The J gene is TRBJ2-5, the V gene TRBV5-1; 8 bases agree with TRBD2. J gave up 7 bases and V 7 bases, and 6 bases lay outside the gene matches. CDR3 length: 12 amino acids. CDR1 SGHRS and CDR2 YFSETQ come from the germline V gene. In DNA, the CDR3 is TGCGCCAGCGGACCGGCGGGGGGGACCCAGTACTTC. It codes for CASGPAGGTQYF.

The CDR3 here is CASTWATSYNEQFF. In nucleotides, the CDR3 is TGTGCCAGCACTTGGGCCACCTCCTACAATGAGCAGTTCTTC. The chain couples TRBV28 to TRBJ2-1; D is unresolved. In germline, CDR1 is MDHEN, CDR2 SYDVKM. The CDR3 spans 14 residues. The V gene lost 7 bases and the J gene lost 0 bases, with 10 bases spanning the gap.

This sequence joins TRBV28 and TRBJ2-7; 8 bases match TRBD1. The trim removed 6 bases at V and 4 bases at J, leaving 26 bases unmatched. CDR1 and CDR2 from the germline V gene are MDHEN and SYDVKM. The CDR3 sequence is 20 residues long. Here the CDR3 reads CASRTGGLNSGQINKYEQYF. The DNA of the CDR3 is TGTGCCAGCAGAACAGGGGGACTGAACAGCGGACAAATTAACAAATACGAGCAGTACTTC.

The J gene is TRBJ1-2, the V gene TRBV2; maybe TRBD1 (5 bases). Trimming removed 6 bases from V and 7 bases from J, with 21 bases in between. Germline CDR1 and CDR2: SNHLY and FYNNEI. This CDR3 has 15 amino acids. The DNA of the CDR3 is TGTGCCAGCAGGGGGCGAGGAGGGAATTCCGGTGGCTACACCTTC. Its protein product is CASRGRGGNSGGYTF.

This clone was seen a handful of times. The chain combines TRBV19 with TRBJ2-1, with TRBD2 matching 11 bases. The J segment lost 8 bases and the V segment lost 5 bases, leaving 8 bases of the junction unmatched. The CDR3 covers 15 residues. CDR1 and CDR2 from the germline V gene are LNHDA and SQIVND (reference sequence). CDR3 DNA: TGTGCCAGTAGTCAAGGACTAGCGGGTTTTGATGAGCAGTTCTTC. The encoded protein is CASSQGLAGFDEQFF.

The rearrangement joins TRBV13 to TRBJ2-1, with D maybe TRBD1 (6 bases). V gave up 5 bases and J gave up 10 bases, with 15 bases separating them. This CDR3 comprises 13 residues. The V gene's germline CDR1 is PRHDT and CDR2 FYEKMQ (reference sequence). Here the CDR3 DNA reads TGTGCCAGCAGCATAACACAGGGCAGAGAGCAGTTCTTC. This sequence encodes CASSITQGREQFF.

This clone was seen a single time. The chain carries TRBV2 and TRBJ2-2; 8 bases line up with TRBD2. CDR3 size: 16 residues. The germline CDR1 and CDR2 sequences are SNHLY and FYNNEI. Losses at the gene ends were 3 bases for V and 4 bases for J; bases not matched to a gene: 7. For the CDR3, the DNA is TGTGCCAGCAGTGATCAGGCGGGGGGACGCACCGGGGAGCTGTTTTTT. Translating gives CASSDQAGGRTGELFF.

This chain links TRBV7-2 with TRBJ2-7, with a tentative D call TRBD1 (7 bases). Trimming cost V 4 bases and J 7 bases, with 20 bases left between them. CDR1 SGHTA and CDR2 FQGNSA come from the germline V gene. The CDR3 extends over 15 amino acids. The chain's CDR3 is CASSSQGGLRVEQYF. In DNA, the CDR3 is TGTGCCAGCAGCTCCCAGGGGGGATTGAGGGTAGAGCAGTACTTC.

This clone was found a few times. V gene TRBV11-2 combines with J gene TRBJ2-5; D is perhaps TRBD2 (6 bases). CDR1 SGHAT and CDR2 FQNNGV come from the germline V gene. V shed 5 bases and J shed 2 bases, with 15 bases lying between them. This CDR3 is built from 15 residues. The CDR3: CASSPGLGRQETQYF. The DNA for the CDR3 is TGTGCCAGCAGCCCAGGGTTGGGGAGGCAAGAGACCCAGTACTTC.

The chain recombines TRBV11-2 with TRBJ2-3; TRBD2 matches at 8 bases. Looked up from germline, CDR1 is SGHAT and CDR2 is FQNNGV. The CDR3 spans 15 residues. V dropped 5 bases and J dropped 1; count of bases not matched to a gene: 5. In DNA form, the CDR3 reads TGTGCCAGCAGCGTAGCGGGATCGGGCACAGATACGCAGTATTTT. This encodes CASSVAGSGTDTQYF.

This clone was recorded only once. This chain connects TRBV15 to TRBJ1-1; D remains unclear. V was pared by 3 bases and J by 4 bases, with 12 bases between. From germline, CDR1 is LNHNV and CDR2 YYDKDF (reference sequence). The CDR3 is made up of 14 amino acids. Here the CDR3 DNA reads TGTGCCACCAGCAGTGGATGGGTAGCCACTGAAGCTTTCTTT. Translating it yields CATSSGWVATEAFF.

The chain recombines TRBV18 with TRBJ2-6; 8 bases line up with TRBD1. The CDR3 sequence is 16 residues long. The junction had 6 bases not matched to a gene; V was cut back by 6 bases and J by 2 bases. Germline assignment: CDR1 KGHSH and CDR2 LQKENI. The CDR3: CASSKQGGTGANVLTF. DNA for the CDR3: TGTGCCAGCTCTAAACAGGGGGGAACTGGGGCCAACGTCCTGACTTTC.

This clone occurred a few times. This chain uses TRBV10-3 with TRBJ2-7; TRBD2 is a possible D gene (5 bases). Germline V gene lookup returns CDR1 ENHRY and CDR2 SYGVKD. Trimming took off 11 bases at V and 7 bases at J, with 21 bases between the two ends. This CDR3 spans 13 amino acids. The CDR3 loop is CASMGQTIGEQYF. The CDR3, as DNA: TGTGCCTCCATGGGTCAGACTATCGGGGAGCAGTACTTC.

The rearrangement uses TRBV25-1 and TRBJ1-1, with D tentatively TRBD1 (5 bases). Germline CDR1 and CDR2: MGHDK and SYGVNS. The V gene lost 6 bases and the J gene lost 5 bases, with 16 bases spanning the gap. CDR3 length: 14 residues. The CDR3 here is CASSLGRAGTEAFF. The CDR3, as DNA: TGTGCCAGCAGCTTAGGCAGGGCGGGGACTGAAGCTTTCTTT.

The chain combines TRBV6-5 with TRBJ1-2; 11 nucleotides align to TRBD1. Germline V gene sequence: CDR1 MNHEY, CDR2 SVGAGI. The junction had 2 bases not matched to a gene; V was cut back by 9 bases and J by 2 bases. This CDR3 spans 13 amino acids. The DNA for the CDR3 is TGTGCCAGGGGGACAGGGGGGAACTATGGCTACACCTTC. This encodes CARGTGGNYGYTF.